This T cell receptor (beta chain) was identified in a study of blood T cell repertoires in COVID-19. The germline CDR1 and CDR2 sequences are SGHTA and FQGNSA. This CDR3 is built from 13 residues. Trimming pared 5 bases from V and 9 bases from J, leaving 14 bases between. Generated by immunoSEQ multiplex PCR, the TCRdb table keeps only in-frame clones and is missing some. Among fewer than 250,000 clones listed, 85% to 90% were seen once. The sample was PBMCs or T cells enriched from blood (not recorded which). The rearrangement uses TRBV7-2 and TRBJ1-5; D is unresolved. This receptor was identified in a man aged 25 to 40 who had been exposed to COVID-19. The CDR3 here is CASSVEIRMPQHF. The CDR3 region has the DNA TGTGCCAGCAGCGTGGAGATCCGGATGCCCCAGCATTTT.